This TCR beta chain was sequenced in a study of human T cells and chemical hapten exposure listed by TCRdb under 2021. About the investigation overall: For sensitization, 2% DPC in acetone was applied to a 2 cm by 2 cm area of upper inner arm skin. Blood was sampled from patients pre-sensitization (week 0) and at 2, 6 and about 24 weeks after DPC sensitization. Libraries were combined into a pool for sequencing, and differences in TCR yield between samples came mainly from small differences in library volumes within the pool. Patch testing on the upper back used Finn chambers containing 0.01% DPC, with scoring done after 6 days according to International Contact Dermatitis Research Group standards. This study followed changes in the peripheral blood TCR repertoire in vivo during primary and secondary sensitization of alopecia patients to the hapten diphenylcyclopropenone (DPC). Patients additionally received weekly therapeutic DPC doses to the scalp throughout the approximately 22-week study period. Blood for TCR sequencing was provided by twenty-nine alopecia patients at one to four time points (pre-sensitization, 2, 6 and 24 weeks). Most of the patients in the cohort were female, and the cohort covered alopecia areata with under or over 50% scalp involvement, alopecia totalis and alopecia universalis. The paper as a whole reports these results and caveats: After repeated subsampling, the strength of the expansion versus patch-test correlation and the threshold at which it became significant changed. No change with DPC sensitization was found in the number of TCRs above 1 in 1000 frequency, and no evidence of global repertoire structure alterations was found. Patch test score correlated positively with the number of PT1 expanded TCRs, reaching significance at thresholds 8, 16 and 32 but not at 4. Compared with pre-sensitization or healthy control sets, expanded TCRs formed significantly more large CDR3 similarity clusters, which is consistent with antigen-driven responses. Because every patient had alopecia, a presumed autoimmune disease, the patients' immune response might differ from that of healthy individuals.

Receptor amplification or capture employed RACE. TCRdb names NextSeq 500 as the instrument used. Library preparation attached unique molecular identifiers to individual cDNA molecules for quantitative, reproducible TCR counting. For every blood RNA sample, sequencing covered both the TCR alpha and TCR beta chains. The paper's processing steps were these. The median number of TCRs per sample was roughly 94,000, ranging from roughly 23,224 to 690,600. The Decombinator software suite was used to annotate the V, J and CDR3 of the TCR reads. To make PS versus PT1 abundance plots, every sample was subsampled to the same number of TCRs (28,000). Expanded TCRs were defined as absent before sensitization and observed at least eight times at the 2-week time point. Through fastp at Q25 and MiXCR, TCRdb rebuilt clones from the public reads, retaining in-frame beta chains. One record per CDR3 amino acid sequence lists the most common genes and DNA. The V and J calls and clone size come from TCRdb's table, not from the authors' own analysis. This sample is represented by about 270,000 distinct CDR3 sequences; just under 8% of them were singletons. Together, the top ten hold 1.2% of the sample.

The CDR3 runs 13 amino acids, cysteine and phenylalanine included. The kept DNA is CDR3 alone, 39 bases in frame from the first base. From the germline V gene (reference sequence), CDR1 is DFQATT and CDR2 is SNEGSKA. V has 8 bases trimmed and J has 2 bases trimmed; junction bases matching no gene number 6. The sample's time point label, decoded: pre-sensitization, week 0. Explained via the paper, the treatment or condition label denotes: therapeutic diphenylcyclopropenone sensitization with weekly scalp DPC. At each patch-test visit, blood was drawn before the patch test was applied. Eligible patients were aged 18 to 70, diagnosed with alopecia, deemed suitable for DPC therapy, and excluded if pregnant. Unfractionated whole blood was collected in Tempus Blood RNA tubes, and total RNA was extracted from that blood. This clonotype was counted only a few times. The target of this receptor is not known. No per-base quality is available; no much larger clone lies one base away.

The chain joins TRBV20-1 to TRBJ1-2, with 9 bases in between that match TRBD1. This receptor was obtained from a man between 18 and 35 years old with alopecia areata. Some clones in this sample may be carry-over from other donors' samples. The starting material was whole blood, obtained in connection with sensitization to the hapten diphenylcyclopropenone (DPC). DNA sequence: TGCAGTTCCAGGACAGGGGACAACTATGGCTACACCTTC. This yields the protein CSSRTGDNYGYTF.